Presented here are 6 T cell receptor beta chains from one specimen sequenced in a study of T cell repertoires in cytomegalovirus infection. What these receptors recognize is not known. TCRdb recomputed calls from the reads with MiXCR, one row per CDR3 protein. This sample has roughly 170,000 distinct CDR3 sequences, with about 20% found just once. Sequenced material: CD8+ T cells from cultured PBMCs, taken from culture after CMV antigen stimulation. These receptors were collected from a human donor in good health (CMV status not recorded). Some clones in this sample may be carry-over from other donors' samples.

This clonotype came up a few times. This chain joins TRBV29-1 and TRBJ1-1; perhaps TRBD1 as D (5 bases). The CDR3 is 12 amino acids. V was trimmed by 2 bases and J by 7 bases, leaving 11 bases between them. The germline CDR1 and CDR2 sequences are SQVTM and ANQGSEA. The CDR3 nucleotides read TGCAGCGTTGAACTACAGGACAATGAAGCTTTCTTT. It translates to CSVELQDNEAFF.

This sequence joins TRBV2 and TRBJ1-4, with 11 nucleotides matching TRBD1. Germline CDR1 and CDR2: SNHLY and FYNNEI. Trimming removed 3 bases from V and 0 bases from J; junction bases left unmatched: 12. This CDR3 spans 20 amino acids. The CDR3 loop is CASSDQLDRGPLATNEKLFF. The CDR3, as DNA: TGTGCCAGCAGTGATCAGTTGGACAGGGGGCCTCTTGCAACTAATGAAAAACTGTTTTTT. Variable domain in full (rest from reference TRBV2 and TRBJ1-4): EPEVTQTPSHQVTQMGQEVILRCVPISNHLYFYWYRQILGQKVEFLVSFYNNEISEKSEIFDDQFSVERPDGSNFTLKIRSTKLEDSAMYFCASSDQLDRGPLATNEKLFFGSGTQLSVL.

The chain carries TRBV12-3 or TRBV12-4 and TRBJ1-5; no clear D. The length of the CDR3 is 12 residues. V lost 6 bases and J 7 bases, leaving 10 bases between the germline ends. The CDR3 region has the DNA TGTGCCAGCAGCCCCACTCGACAGCCCCAGCATTTT. Translating gives CASSPTRQPQHF.

This clonotype has more than one count but fewer than ten. The chain links TRBV4-3 to TRBJ1-5; perhaps TRBD1 as D (6 bases). Germline lookup yields CDR1 LGHNA and CDR2 YSLEER. The ends were cut back, 0 bases at V and 6 bases at J, with 9 bases in the middle. The CDR3 is 14 amino acids. CDR3 residues: CASSQDRGTQPQHF. CDR3 DNA sequence: TGCGCCAGCAGCCAAGATAGGGGGACTCAGCCCCAGCATTTT.

A few counts support this clonotype. The chain has TRBV6-6 and TRBJ2-2; D call uncertain. Germline V gene lookup returns CDR1 MNHNY and CDR2 SVGAGI (reference sequence). The CDR3 sequence is 10 residues long. V was cut by 6 bases and J by 6 bases, with 2 bases left in between. CDR3 DNA: TGTGCCAGCAGCTCCGGGGAGCTGTTTTTT. Its protein product is CASSSGELFF.

J is TRBJ1-2 and V is TRBV6-5; no reliable D call. Germline V gives CDR1 MNHEY, CDR2 SVGAGI. The CDR3 has 12 residues. Trimming removed 2 bases at V and 4 bases at J, with 5 bases between. The DNA for the CDR3 is TGTGCCAGCAGTTACGTGGGCTATGGCTACACCTTC. Amino acids: CASSYVGYGYTF.